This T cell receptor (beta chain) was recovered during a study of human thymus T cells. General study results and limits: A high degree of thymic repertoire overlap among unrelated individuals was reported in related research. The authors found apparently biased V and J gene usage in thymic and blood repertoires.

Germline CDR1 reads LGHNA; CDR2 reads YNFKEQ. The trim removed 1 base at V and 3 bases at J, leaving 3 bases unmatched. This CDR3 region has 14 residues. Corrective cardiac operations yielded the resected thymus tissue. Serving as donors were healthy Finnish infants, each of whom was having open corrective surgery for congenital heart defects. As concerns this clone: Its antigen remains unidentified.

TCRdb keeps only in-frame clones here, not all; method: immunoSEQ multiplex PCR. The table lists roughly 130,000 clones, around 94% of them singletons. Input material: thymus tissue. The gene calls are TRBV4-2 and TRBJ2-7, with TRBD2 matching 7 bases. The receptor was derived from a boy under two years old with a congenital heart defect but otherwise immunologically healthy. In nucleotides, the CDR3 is TGTGCCAGCAGCCAAGGGCTAGCGGACTACGAGCAGTACTTC. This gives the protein CASSQGLADYEQYF.